This entry lists 17 T cell receptor beta chains sequenced from one sample in a study of T cell clonotyping in hematopoietic cell transplantation. Measured with immunoSEQ multiplex PCR; TCRdb has only the in-frame clones, and not every one. The table lists several thousand clones, roughly four fifths of them singletons, with just over 20% in the top ten. Sequencing used peripheral blood mononuclear cells, obtained 100 days after allogeneic stem cell transplant. Receptors originate from a male patient aged 60 to 75 who had an allogeneic stem cell transplant, so T cells may come from the graft donor. Some clones in this sample may be carry-over from other donors' samples.

This sequence joins TRBV14 and TRBJ2-3; tentative D call: TRBD2 (6 bases). V gave up 4 bases and J gave up 6 bases, with 20 bases separating them. There are 16 residues in the CDR3. Per germline, CDR1 SGHDN and CDR2 FVKESK. The CDR3 sequence: CASSRTTSGGGDTQYF. The CDR3 region has the DNA TGTGCCAGCAGCCGCACGACTAGTGGCGGAGGTGATACGCAGTATTTT.

This clone was detected only a few times. The chain uses TRBV4-3 and TRBJ2-7; D possibly corresponds to TRBD1 (5 bases). V lost 3 bases and J 6 bases, leaving 24 bases between the germline ends. CDR1 is LGHNA and CDR2 is YSLEER in the germline V gene. CDR3 size: 17 residues. The CDR3 DNA reads as TGCGCCAGCAGCCATAGGACACTAAGCCCCCGGGCCGGCGAGCAGTACTTC. Translation gives CASSHRTLSPRAGEQYF.

This chain uses TRBV25-1 with TRBJ2-5; TRBD1 agrees at 9 bases. The CDR3 has 14 amino acids. After removal of 9 bases from V and 5 bases from J, the junction contained 10 bases not matched to a gene. CDR1 and CDR2 from the germline V gene are MGHDK and SYGVNS. In DNA form, the CDR3 reads TGTGCCAGTCGACCCACAGGGGGCGCGGAGACCCAGTACTTC. Protein: CASRPTGGAETQYF.

The CDR3 is CATGTGVRGELFF. CDR3 coding DNA: TGTGCCACCGGGACAGGGGTCAGGGGGGAGCTGTTTTTT. The rearrangement uses TRBV6-1 and TRBJ2-2; 10 bases are shared with TRBD1. V dropped 10 bases and J dropped 8; count of bases not matched to a gene: 7. Germline assignment: CDR1 MNHNS and CDR2 SASEGT. This CDR3 contains 13 residues.

V is TRBV5-6 and J is TRBJ2-7; D is undetermined. Trimming removed 7 bases from V and 3 bases from J, with 17 bases in between. Germline CDR1 SGHDT, CDR2 YYEEEE. CDR3 size: 14 residues. CDR3 bases: TGTGCCAGCCTTGACAAGGGCCGTCTCTACGAGCAGTACTTC. Its protein is CASLDKGRLYEQYF.

This chain connects TRBV6-5 to TRBJ1-5; D is unresolved. The germline V gene encodes CDR1 MNHEY and CDR2 SVGAGI. This CDR3 has 12 amino acids. Trimming left V 6 bases short and J 4 bases short, with 7 bases between. This CDR3 reads CASSTANQPQHF. In nucleotides, the CDR3 is TGTGCCAGCAGCACTGCAAATCAGCCCCAGCATTTT.

This rearrangement joins TRBV7-9 to TRBJ2-1, with 7 bases aligning to TRBD2. The CDR3 consists of 14 residues. J gave up 7 bases and V 5 bases, and 8 bases lay outside the gene matches. Germline V gene data show CDR1 as SEHNR and CDR2 as FQNEAQ (reference sequence). This chain's CDR3 is CASSAWSGANEQFF. The CDR3 coding sequence is TGTGCCAGCAGCGCATGGAGCGGGGCTAATGAGCAGTTCTTC.

This clone was counted a few times. The genes are TRBV7-8 and TRBJ2-1, with 8 bases lining up with TRBD2. With 5 bases clipped from V and 5 bases from J, the junction kept 8 bases outside the gene matches. There are 15 residues in the CDR3. Germline loops: CDR1 SGHVS, CDR2 FQNEAQ. In nucleotides, the CDR3 is TGTGCCAGCAGCCAGAGGGTAGCGGGAAACAATGAGCAGTTCTTC. Its translation: CASSQRVAGNNEQFF.

This clone was recorded a few times. The chain couples TRBV27 to TRBJ1-3; possibly TRBD1 for D (5 bases). V lost 6 bases, J lost 2 bases, and 11 bases lay in between. Germline V lookup: CDR1 MNHEY, CDR2 SMNVEV (reference sequence). This CDR3 has 14 residues. The CDR3 DNA follows: TGTGCCAGCAGCAACGGGGGTACTGGAAACACCATATATTTT. Its protein is CASSNGGTGNTIYF.

The chain employs TRBV5-5 and TRBJ2-2, with a tentative D call TRBD1 (9 bases). The V end lost 2 bases, the J end lost 4 bases, and 15 bases lay between the germline ends. This CDR3 spans 16 amino acids. The germline V gene encodes CDR1 SGHKS and CDR2 YYEKEE (reference sequence). The CDR3 region has the DNA TGTGCCAGCAGCTTTATAGCGGGACAGGGCACCGGGGAGCTGTTTTTT. Its protein product is CASSFIAGQGTGELFF.

The CDR3 region is CASSLLRDTQYF. The DNA of the CDR3 is TGTGCCAGCAGCTTGCTCCGGGATACGCAGTATTTT. This chain uses TRBV5-6 with TRBJ2-3; the D is unclear. The CDR3 runs 12 residues. Trimming shortened V by 1 base and J by 6 bases, and 6 bases separated the two germline ends. Germline-derived CDR1 and CDR2 are SGHDT and YYEEEE.

This clone was counted once. This chain joins TRBV30 and TRBJ1-1; unclear D gene. Trimming stripped 2 bases from V and 5 bases from J, with 9 bases between. This CDR3 comprises 12 residues. The germline gives CDR1 GTSNPN, CDR2 SVGIG (reference sequence). This CDR3 is CAWSSKWTEAFF. CDR3 DNA: TGTGCCTGGAGTTCGAAGTGGACTGAAGCTTTCTTT.

CDR3 protein: CASSFRAGGAYNEQFF. Written as DNA, the CDR3 is TGTGCCAGCAGCTTTCGCGCCGGGGGAGCCTACAATGAGCAGTTCTTC. V gene TRBV5-4 combines with J gene TRBJ2-1; possibly TRBD2 for D (6 bases). This CDR3 contains 16 residues. Germline-derived CDR1 and CDR2 are SGHNT and YYREEE (reference sequence). V was clipped by 2 bases and J by 2 bases, with 14 bases between them.

The chain carries TRBV7-9 and TRBJ2-7; D possibly corresponds to TRBD2 (5 bases). This CDR3 spans 14 amino acids. The ends were cut back, 5 bases at V and 2 bases at J, with 13 bases in the middle. CDR1 is SEHNR, CDR2 FQNEAQ, per germline (reference sequence). The CDR3 DNA is TGTGCCAGCAGCCCTGAAGGAGGACCCTACGAGCAGTACTTC. It translates to CASSPEGGPYEQYF.

This clone was counted once. The rearrangement joins TRBV7-3 to TRBJ1-2; 7 nucleotides line up with TRBD1. Germline-derived CDR1 and CDR2 are SGHTA and FQGTGA. V was pared by 4 bases and J by 8 bases, with 10 bases of the junction left unmatched. This CDR3 is 14 amino acids long. Here the CDR3 DNA reads TGTGCCAGCAGCTCCCAGACAGGGATAGGCGGCTACACCTTC. Translated, it gives CASSSQTGIGGYTF.

The chain joins TRBV28 to TRBJ1-1, with 9 bases matching TRBD1. Germline V CDR1 and CDR2: MDHEN, SYDVKM. This CDR3 comprises 14 residues. V was clipped by 5 bases and J by 5 bases; unmatched bases: 6. CDR3 sequence reads: CASSPTGGWTEAFF. Here the CDR3 DNA reads TGTGCCAGCAGTCCGACAGGGGGGTGGACTGAAGCTTTCTTT.

The chain couples TRBV10-3 to TRBJ2-7; 7 bases map to TRBD1. The CDR3 sequence is 14 residues long. Losses at the gene ends were 6 bases for V and 6 bases for J; bases not matched to a gene: 11. CDR1 ENHRY and CDR2 SYGVKD come from the germline V gene. CDR3 sequence: CAISPKTGDREQYF. In DNA form, the CDR3 reads TGTGCCATCAGCCCGAAAACAGGGGACCGCGAGCAGTACTTC.